The 29 T cell receptor beta chains below were found in one sample sequenced in a study of Ad26.COV2.S vaccination and SARS-CoV-2 variants. The repertoire was sequenced with immunoSEQ multiplex PCR; TCRdb's copy has only in-frame clones and lacks some. The sample includes about 680,000 clones, 80% to 90% of them seen just once. The treatment: some 20 received Ad26.COV2.S at low or high dose, single or two shots; about 5 received placebo; per-sample allocation not given. Samples analyzed were those drawn on day 63 after the first vaccine or placebo injection. The sequencing here drew on peripheral blood, taken in a trial of Ad26.COV2.S vaccine versus placebo. These receptors were obtained from a person between 18 and 60 years old who received the Ad26.COV2.S COVID-19 vaccine or a placebo.

CDR3 loop: CASSIWAATNYGYTF. The CDR3 DNA is TGTGCCAGTAGTATATGGGCAGCCACTAACTATGGCTACACCTTC. The V call is TRBV19, the J call TRBJ1-2, with no clear D. Germline V lookup: CDR1 LNHDA, CDR2 SQIVND (reference sequence). The CDR3 totals 15 residues. The ends were cut back, 2 bases at V and 0 bases at J, with 10 bases in the middle.

The V and J genes are TRBV6-2 or TRBV6-3 and TRBJ1-2, with 9 nucleotides matching TRBD1. The CDR3 consists of 16 residues. J was trimmed by 2 bases and V by 5 bases; bases with no gene match: 9. Germline CDR1 and CDR2: MNHEY and SVGEGT. CDR3 sequence (DNA): TGTGCCAGCAGTACCCCAGGACAGGGGCGAAACTATGGCTACACCTTC. Its protein is CASSTPGQGRNYGYTF.

In this sample, this clone turned up a few times. V and J are TRBV5-4 and TRBJ2-7; 9 bases align to TRBD1. Losses at the gene ends were 4 bases for V and 1 base for J; bases not matched to a gene: 9. The CDR3 length is 16 residues. The germline CDR1 and CDR2 sequences are SGHNT and YYREEE (reference sequence). CDR3 DNA: TGTGCCAGCAGCCAACGGACCGGGACAGGGTCCTACGAGCAGTACTTC. Translation gives CASSQRTGTGSYEQYF.

Turning to this clone: Different DNA sequences within this sample yield the same CDR3. The rearrangement uses TRBV24-1 and TRBJ2-3, with a tentative D call TRBD1 (5 bases). The CDR3 totals 15 residues. In germline, CDR1 is KGHDR, CDR2 SFDVKD. Trimming cost V 3 bases and J 1 base, with 10 bases left between them. The CDR3 nucleotides are TGTGCCACCAGTGATCCAGGGTCAGGCACAGATACGCAGTATTTT. Its protein product is CATSDPGSGTDTQYF.

The chain couples TRBV14 to TRBJ2-1; perhaps D is TRBD1 or TRBD2 (5 bases each). The length of the CDR3 is 18 residues. Germline CDR1 reads SGHDN; CDR2 reads FVKESK. V was trimmed by 2 bases and J by 3 bases, leaving 20 bases between them. DNA for the CDR3: TGTGCCAGCAGCCAATACCGAGGGACCACCGCGAACTACAATGAGCAGTTCTTC. It specifies CASSQYRGTTANYNEQFF. The entire variable domain, with the rest obtained from reference TRBV14 and TRBJ2-1, is as follows: EAGVTQFPSHSVIEKGQTVTLRCDPISGHDNLYWYRRVMGKEIKFLLHFVKESKQDESGMPNNRFLAERTGGTYSTLKVQPAELEDSGVYFCASSQYRGTTANYNEQFFGPGTRLTVL.

The chain recombines TRBV10-2 with TRBJ2-7, with D possibly TRBD1 on 5 matching bases. The CDR3 length is 13 residues. Germline V CDR1 and CDR2: WSHSY, SAAADI. Trimming stripped 5 bases from V and 2 bases from J, with 10 bases between. The CDR3 loop reads CASSRGTTYEQYF. For the CDR3, the DNA is TGCGCCAGCAGTAGGGGTACAACCTACGAGCAGTACTTC.

The chain employs TRBV7-8 and TRBJ1-3; no clear D. From germline, CDR1 is SGHVS and CDR2 FQNEAQ. The germline V and J ends were trimmed by 5 bases and 1 base, with 12 bases remaining between them. This CDR3 is built from 15 residues. The CDR3 sequence is CASSPSDGSGNTIYF. The CDR3 DNA reads TGTGCCAGCAGCCCCTCGGACGGTTCTGGAAACACCATATATTTT.

The V call is TRBV27, the J call TRBJ2-1; tentatively, D is TRBD2 (6 bases). The CDR3 loop spans 14 amino acids. CDR1 MNHEY and CDR2 SMNVEV come from the germline V gene (reference sequence). V lost 3 bases, J lost 8 bases, and 14 bases lay in between. The DNA of the CDR3 is TGTGCCAGCAGTTTGAAGGGACTCCTGGATGAGCAGTTCTTC. This codes for CASSLKGLLDEQFF.

The rearrangement links TRBV25-1 to TRBJ1-4, with D perhaps TRBD1 (5 bases). The CDR3 runs to 15 residues. V lost 6 bases to trimming and J lost 0 bases, with 11 bases between them. Looked up from germline, CDR1 is MGHDK and CDR2 is SYGVNS. The CDR3 loop is CASRRGGATNEKLFF. The CDR3 region has the DNA TGTGCCAGCAGGAGGGGAGGAGCAACTAATGAAAAACTGTTTTTT.

This clone came up once. The chain combines TRBV27 with TRBJ2-7; tentative D call: TRBD1 (5 bases). Germline CDR1 is MNHEY and CDR2 is SMNVEV (reference sequence). Trimming left V 5 bases short and J 9 bases short, with 14 bases between. The CDR3 spans 12 residues. The CDR3 DNA follows: TGTGCCAGCAGTCCCTCAGGGTTCGGGCAGTACTTC. Its translation is CASSPSGFGQYF.

In the case of this clone: The same CDR3 arises from other DNA sequences in this sample as well. The chain links TRBV15 to TRBJ2-3, with 7 bases matching TRBD2. Germline loops: CDR1 LNHNV, CDR2 YYDKDF (reference sequence). The CDR3 sequence is 16 residues long. The V segment lost 0 bases and the J segment 1 base; nucleotides outside the gene matches: 4. The CDR3 DNA is TGTGCCACCAGCAGAGATCTCGCGGGGGGCACAGATACGCAGTATTTT. This codes for CATSRDLAGGTDTQYF.

V is TRBV5-1 and J is TRBJ2-1; TRBD1 aligns across 7 bases. This CDR3 is built from 15 residues. The junction had 2 bases not matched to a gene; V was cut back by 0 bases and J by 2 bases. Germline assignment: CDR1 SGHRS and CDR2 YFSETQ. For the CDR3, the DNA is TGCGCCAGCAGCTTGGGGGGACAGACCTACAATGAGCAGTTCTTC. This codes for CASSLGGQTYNEQFF.

J is TRBJ1-6 and V is TRBV18; 7 nucleotides align to TRBD1. In germline, CDR1 is KGHSH, CDR2 LQKENI. The CDR3 runs to 15 residues. V shed 0 bases and J 7 bases; nucleotides not matched to a gene: 3. The chain's CDR3 is CASSPPNRGNSPLHF. CDR3 in DNA: TGTGCCAGCTCACCACCGAACAGGGGCAATTCACCCCTCCACTTT.

DNA of the CDR3: TGTGCCAGCAGTTACCGACAGGGAAGGAGTTCACCCCTCCACTTT. Translated: CASSYRQGRSSPLHF. This rearrangement joins TRBV6-5 to TRBJ1-6; 7 bases are a match to TRBD1. Trimming removed 2 bases from V and 9 bases from J; junction bases left unmatched: 7. Germline CDR1 MNHEY, CDR2 SVGAGI. The CDR3 has 15 residues.

The chain couples TRBV2 to TRBJ1-2; D uncertain. CDR1 is SNHLY, CDR2 FYNNEI, per germline. The CDR3 has 14 residues. Trimming pared 4 bases from V and 4 bases from J, leaving 13 bases between. The CDR3, as DNA: TGTGCCAGCAGTGCTGAGGGAAGGATCTATGGCTACACCTTC. It specifies CASSAEGRIYGYTF.

The gene calls are TRBV11-2 and TRBJ2-2, with D unresolved. The V gene's germline CDR1 is SGHAT and CDR2 FQNNGV. The CDR3 length is 15 residues. V gave up 4 bases and J gave up 1 base, with 10 bases separating them. The CDR3 nucleotides read TGTGCCAGCAGCTGGGGAAACTGGAACACCGGGGAGCTGTTTTTT. Amino acids: CASSWGNWNTGELFF.

The count of this clone is one. This sequence joins TRBV9 and TRBJ2-1; 9 bases align to TRBD2. Germline V gene lookup returns CDR1 SGDLS and CDR2 YYNGEE. Trimming took 0 bases from V and 8 from J; bases not matched to a gene: 6. This CDR3 has 15 residues. CDR3 nucleotide sequence: TGTGCCAGCAGCGTAGGGGTTAGCGGGAGTCATGAGCAGTTCTTC. This sequence encodes CASSVGVSGSHEQFF.

This clone was observed once. The chain recombines TRBV18 with TRBJ1-6; no clear D. The CDR3 is 13 amino acids. V lost 5 bases and J 10 bases, leaving 12 bases between the germline ends. Germline V gene lookup returns CDR1 KGHSH and CDR2 LQKENI. The CDR3 nucleotides are TGTGCCAGCTCAGGTGAAGTCCGGTCACCCCTCCACTTT. This gives the protein CASSGEVRSPLHF.

This chain joins TRBV5-1 and TRBJ1-6; D uncertain. Germline V gene sequence: CDR1 SGHRS, CDR2 YFSETQ. Trimming stripped 0 bases from V and 2 bases from J, with 12 bases between. CDR3 length: 17 residues. In DNA form, the CDR3 reads TGCGCCAGCAGCTTGGACCCCCCATGGGCCTATAATTCACCCCTCCACTTT. It translates to CASSLDPPWAYNSPLHF.

The rearrangement links TRBV5-6 to TRBJ1-2; 9 nucleotides align to TRBD1. Looked up from germline, CDR1 is SGHDT and CDR2 is YYEEEE. Losses at the gene ends were 4 bases for V and 4 bases for J; bases not matched to a gene: 2. This CDR3 is built from 13 residues. The DNA of the CDR3 is TGTGCCAGCAGCCCGACAGGGGGCTATGGCTACACCTTC. This gives the protein CASSPTGGYGYTF.

The chain links TRBV5-1 to TRBJ1-1; 8 nucleotides line up with TRBD1. The CDR3 is 16 residues long. Germline V CDR1 and CDR2: SGHRS, YFSETQ. V lost 1 base, J lost 1 base, and 6 bases stayed unmatched. CDR3 protein: CASSLSRGTGNTEAFF. Here the CDR3 DNA reads TGCGCCAGCAGCTTGAGTAGGGGGACAGGGAACACTGAAGCTTTCTTT. Using reference TRBV5-1 and TRBJ1-1 for the parts outside the CDR3, the full variable domain is KAGVTQTPRYLIKTRGQQVTLSCSPISGHRSVSWYQQTPGQGLQFLFEYFSETQRNKGNFPGRFSGRQFSNSRSEMNVSTLELGDSALYLCASSLSRGTGNTEAFFGQGTRLTVV.

The rearrangement links TRBV9 to TRBJ1-1, with a weak D call TRBD1 (6 bases). V was cut by 1 base and J by 2 bases, with 9 bases left in between. The length of the CDR3 is 14 residues. Germline V gene lookup returns CDR1 SGDLS and CDR2 YYNGEE. CDR3 coding DNA: TGTGCCAGCAGCGTACCAGGGACAAACACTGAAGCTTTCTTT. As protein: CASSVPGTNTEAFF. The full variable domain, completed using reference TRBV9 and TRBJ1-1, is DSGVTQTPKHLITATGQRVTLRCSPRSGDLSVYWYQQSLDQGLQFLIQYYNGEERAKGNILERFSAQQFPDLHSELNLSSLELGDSALYFCASSVPGTNTEAFFGQGTRLTVV.

This clone was found a few times. V is TRBV6-5 and J is TRBJ1-1; D perhaps matches TRBD1 (6 bases). The CDR3 length is 13 residues. CDR1 and CDR2 from the germline V gene are MNHEY and SVGAGI. V gave up 2 bases and J gave up 3 bases, with 7 bases separating them. CDR3 protein: CASSYNRDTEAFF. The CDR3 DNA reads TGTGCCAGCAGTTACAACAGGGACACTGAAGCTTTCTTT.

The gene calls are TRBV6-2 or TRBV6-3 and TRBJ2-5; TRBD2 aligns across 7 bases. CDR3 length: 16 amino acids. Trimming took 5 bases from V and 5 from J; bases not matched to a gene: 14. Germline V lookup: CDR1 MNHEY, CDR2 SVGEGT. The CDR3 sequence: CASSTGIGGSRETQYF. The CDR3 DNA reads TGTGCCAGCAGTACCGGAATCGGGGGGTCCCGGGAGACCCAGTACTTC.

The chain uses TRBV4-3 and TRBJ2-7, with 12 bases that match TRBD1. This CDR3 is built from 16 residues. Per germline, CDR1 LGHNA and CDR2 YSLEER. The junction had 8 bases not matched to a gene; V was cut back by 1 base and J by 7 bases. The chain's CDR3 is CASSQGPGQGAEEQYF. In DNA, the CDR3 is TGCGCCAGCAGCCAAGGGCCGGGACAGGGGGCGGAGGAGCAGTACTTC.

This sequence joins TRBV6-5 and TRBJ2-1, with D maybe TRBD2 (6 bases). The CDR3 contains 14 residues. Germline CDR1 MNHEY, CDR2 SVGAGI. The germline V and J ends were trimmed by 7 bases and 2 bases, with 12 bases remaining between them. The CDR3 region is CASTRRGPYNEQFF. The CDR3 coding sequence is TGTGCCAGCACTCGGAGGGGCCCCTACAATGAGCAGTTCTTC.

The chain uses TRBV14 and TRBJ2-1, with D tentatively TRBD1 (6 bases). Trimming stripped 4 bases from V and 6 bases from J, with 10 bases between. This CDR3 has 13 residues. CDR1 SGHDN and CDR2 FVKESK come from the germline V gene. DNA of the CDR3: TGTGCCAGCAGCCGGACAGTGGGCAATGAGCAGTTCTTC. It codes for CASSRTVGNEQFF.

The chain is built from TRBV27 and TRBJ1-2, with a possible D match to TRBD1 (5 bases). Germline assignment: CDR1 MNHEY and CDR2 SMNVEV (reference sequence). V was pared by 7 bases and J by 0 bases, with 9 bases between. The CDR3 runs to 13 residues. The CDR3 reads CASMRGPNYGYTF. The CDR3 nucleotides read TGTGCCAGCATGAGGGGCCCTAACTATGGCTACACCTTC.

The chain joins TRBV9 to TRBJ1-1, with D uncertain. Trimming shortened V by 0 bases and J by 6 bases, and 9 bases separated the two germline ends. From germline, CDR1 is SGDLS and CDR2 YYNGEE. The CDR3 is made up of 13 amino acids. The CDR3 is CASSVGEGSEAFF. As DNA, the CDR3 is TGTGCCAGCAGCGTAGGTGAGGGTTCTGAAGCTTTCTTT. The complete variable domain, with remaining parts taken from reference TRBV9 and TRBJ1-1, reads DSGVTQTPKHLITATGQRVTLRCSPRSGDLSVYWYQQSLDQGLQFLIQYYNGEERAKGNILERFSAQQFPDLHSELNLSSLELGDSALYFCASSVGEGSEAFFGQGTRLTVV.